This T cell receptor beta chain appears in the sequencing data of a study of regulatory T cells in long-lasting Graves disease. Study at large: The study counted Graves' disease as persistent given over 5 years of antithyroid drugs and positive TSH receptor antibodies.

Study observations and caveats: New patients shared about 880 public clonotypes, fewer than the approximately 2,500 shared by persistent patients. Repertoires from persistent disease leaned toward TRBV28, TRBJ1-2 and TRBJ2-5.

Germline CDR1 is SNHLY and CDR2 is FYNNEI. The CDR3 consists of 13 residues. This clonotype occurred a few times. The antigen is not known. A read error may account for a junction end that differs from germline. The TCR beta library used iRepertoire HTBI primers with Arm-PCR amplification of CDR3. One entry per CDR3 protein, called by TCRdb with MiXCR from the multiplex PCR reads. Counted here are 350,000 to 500,000 distinct CDR3 sequences, 21% occurring once; the ten biggest clones make up roughly an eighth. Documented time point: persistent/refractory GD, antithyroid drugs over 5 years with positive TRAb. PBMCs were the source of the RNA used for TCR sequencing.

The sequence came from a female donor with Graves disease. This chain uses TRBV2 with TRBJ2-1; D tentatively fits TRBD1 or TRBD2 (5 bases each). The sample in question was peripheral blood mononuclear cells (PBMCs), obtained when the disease was refractory, from a patient treated with antithyroid drugs. The CDR3 spells CASSEDRGDEQFF. The CDR3 DNA follows: TGTGCCAGCAGCGAAGACCGAGGGGATGAGCAGTTCTTC.